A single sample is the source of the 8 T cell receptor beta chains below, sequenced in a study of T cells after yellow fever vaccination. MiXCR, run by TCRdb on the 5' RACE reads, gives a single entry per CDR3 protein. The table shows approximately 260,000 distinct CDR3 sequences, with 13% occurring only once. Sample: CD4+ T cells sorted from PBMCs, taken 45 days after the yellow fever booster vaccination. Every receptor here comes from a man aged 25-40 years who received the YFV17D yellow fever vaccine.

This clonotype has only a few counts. The CDR3 DNA follows: TGCGCCAGCAGCTTGGAAACGGCCCCAGAGCAGTACTTC. Encoded protein: CASSLETAPEQYF. The chain couples TRBV5-1 to TRBJ2-7, with D uncertain. The CDR3 runs to 13 residues. V lost 0 bases and J 7 bases, leaving 11 bases between the germline ends. Germline V CDR1 and CDR2: SGHRS, YFSETQ.

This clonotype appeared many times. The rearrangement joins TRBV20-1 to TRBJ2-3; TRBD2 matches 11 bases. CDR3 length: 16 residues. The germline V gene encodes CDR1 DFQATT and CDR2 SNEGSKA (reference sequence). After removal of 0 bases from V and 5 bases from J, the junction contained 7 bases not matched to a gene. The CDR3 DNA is TGCAGTGCTAGAGATCGGCGACTAGCGGGGTTAGATACGCAGTATTTT. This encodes CSARDRRLAGLDTQYF.

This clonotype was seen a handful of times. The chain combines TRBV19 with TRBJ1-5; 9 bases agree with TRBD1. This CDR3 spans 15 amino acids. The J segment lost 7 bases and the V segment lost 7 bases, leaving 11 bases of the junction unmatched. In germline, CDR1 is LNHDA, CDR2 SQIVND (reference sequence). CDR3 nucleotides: TGTGCCAGTAACCTACCGGGACAGGGTTCGCAGCCCCAGCATTTT. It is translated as CASNLPGQGSQPQHF. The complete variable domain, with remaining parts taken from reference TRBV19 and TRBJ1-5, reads DGGITQSPKYLFRKEGQNVTLSCEQNLNHDAMYWYRQDPGQGLRLIYYSQIVNDFQKGDIAEGYSVSREKKESFPLTVTSAQKNPTAFYLCASNLPGQGSQPQHFGDGTRLSIL.

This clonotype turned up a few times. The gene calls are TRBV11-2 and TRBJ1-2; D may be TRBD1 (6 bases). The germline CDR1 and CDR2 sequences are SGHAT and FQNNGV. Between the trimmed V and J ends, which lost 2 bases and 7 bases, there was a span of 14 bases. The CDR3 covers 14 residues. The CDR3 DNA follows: TGTGCCAGCAGCTTACAGGGACAAGAGGGTGGCTACACCTTC. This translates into CASSLQGQEGGYTF.

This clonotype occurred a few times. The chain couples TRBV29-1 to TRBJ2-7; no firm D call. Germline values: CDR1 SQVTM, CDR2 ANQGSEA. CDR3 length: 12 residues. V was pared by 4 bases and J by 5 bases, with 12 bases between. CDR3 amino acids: CSVGGSTDEQYF. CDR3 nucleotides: TGCAGCGTTGGAGGCAGTACCGACGAGCAGTACTTC.

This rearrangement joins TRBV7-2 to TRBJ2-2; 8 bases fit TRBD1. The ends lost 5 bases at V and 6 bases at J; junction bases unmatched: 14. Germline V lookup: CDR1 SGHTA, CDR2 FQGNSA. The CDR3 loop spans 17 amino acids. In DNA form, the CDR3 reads TGTGCCAGCAGCGCAACCCATACGACAGGGGTTGCCGGGGAGCTGTTTTTT. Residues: CASSATHTTGVAGELFF.

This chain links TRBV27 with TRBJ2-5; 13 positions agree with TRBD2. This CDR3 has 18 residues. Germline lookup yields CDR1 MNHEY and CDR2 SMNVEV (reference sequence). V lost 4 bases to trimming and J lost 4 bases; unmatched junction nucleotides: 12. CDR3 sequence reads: CASSSTRTSGRFSETQYF. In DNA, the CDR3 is TGTGCCAGCAGTTCCACCAGGACTAGCGGGAGATTCTCAGAGACCCAGTACTTC.

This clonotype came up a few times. This CDR3 reads CSVQTGYGYTF. The CDR3 DNA sequence: TGCAGCGTTCAAACTGGTTATGGCTACACCTTC. V is TRBV29-1 and J is TRBJ1-2; the D is unclear. Germline V gene lookup returns CDR1 SQVTM and CDR2 ANQGSEA. The CDR3 totals 11 residues. The V end was cut by 5 bases, the J end by 5 bases, with 9 bases between.